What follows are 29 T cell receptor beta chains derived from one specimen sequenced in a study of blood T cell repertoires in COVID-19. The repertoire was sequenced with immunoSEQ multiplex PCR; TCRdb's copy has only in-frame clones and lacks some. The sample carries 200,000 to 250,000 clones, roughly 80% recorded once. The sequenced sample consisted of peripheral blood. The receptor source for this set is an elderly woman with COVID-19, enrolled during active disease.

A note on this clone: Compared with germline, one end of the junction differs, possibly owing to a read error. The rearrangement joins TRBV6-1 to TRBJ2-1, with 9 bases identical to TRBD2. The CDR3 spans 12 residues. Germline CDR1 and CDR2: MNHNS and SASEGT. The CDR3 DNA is TGTGCCAGCAGTGAACGGGCGGGGGGGCAGATCTTC. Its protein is CASSERAGGQIF.

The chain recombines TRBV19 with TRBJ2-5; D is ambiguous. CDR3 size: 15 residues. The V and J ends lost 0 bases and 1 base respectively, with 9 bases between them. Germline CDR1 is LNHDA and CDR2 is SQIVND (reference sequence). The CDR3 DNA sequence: TGTGCCAGTAGTATAGAGTCCGTGAGCCAAGAGACCCAGTACTTC. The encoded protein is CASSIESVSQETQYF.

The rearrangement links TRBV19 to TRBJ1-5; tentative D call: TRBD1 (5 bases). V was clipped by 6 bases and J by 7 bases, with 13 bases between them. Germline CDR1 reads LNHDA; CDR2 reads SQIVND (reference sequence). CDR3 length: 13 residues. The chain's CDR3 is CASRDNQRQPQHF. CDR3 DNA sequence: TGTGCCAGTAGGGACAATCAGAGGCAGCCCCAGCATTTT.

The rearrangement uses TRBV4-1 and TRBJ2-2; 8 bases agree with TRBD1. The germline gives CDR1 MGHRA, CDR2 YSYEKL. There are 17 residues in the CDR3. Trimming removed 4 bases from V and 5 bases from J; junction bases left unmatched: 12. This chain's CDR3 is CASSLTTGDWVTGELFF. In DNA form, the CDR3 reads TGCGCCAGCAGCCTTACGACAGGGGATTGGGTAACCGGGGAGCTGTTTTTT.

The chain's CDR3 is CASSSRLAGQETQYF. The CDR3 region has the DNA TGTGCCAGCAGCTCACGACTAGCGGGGCAAGAGACCCAGTACTTC. The V and J genes are TRBV5-4 and TRBJ2-5, with 11 bases lining up with TRBD2. CDR1 is SGHNT, CDR2 YYREEE, per germline (reference sequence). V shed 3 bases, J shed 2 bases, and the junction held 3 bases outside the gene matches. The CDR3 spans 15 residues.

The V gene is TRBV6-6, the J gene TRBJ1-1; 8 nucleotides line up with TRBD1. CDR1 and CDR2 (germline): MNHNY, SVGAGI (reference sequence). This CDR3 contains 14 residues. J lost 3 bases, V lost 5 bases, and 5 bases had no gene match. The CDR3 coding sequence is TGTGCCAGCAGTCAGGACAGGGTGGACACTGAAGCTTTCTTT. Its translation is CASSQDRVDTEAFF.

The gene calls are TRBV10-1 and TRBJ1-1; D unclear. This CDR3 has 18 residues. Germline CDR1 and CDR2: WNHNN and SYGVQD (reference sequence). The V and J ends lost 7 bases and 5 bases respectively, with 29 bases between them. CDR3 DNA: TGCGCCAGCAACAAACTCGCGGGGAACCAAGGGAGGAATACTGAAGCTTTCTTT. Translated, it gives CASNKLAGNQGRNTEAFF.

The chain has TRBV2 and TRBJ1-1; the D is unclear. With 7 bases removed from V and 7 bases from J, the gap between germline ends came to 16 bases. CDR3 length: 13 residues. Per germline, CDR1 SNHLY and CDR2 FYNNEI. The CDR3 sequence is CASTLVREVEAFF. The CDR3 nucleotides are TGTGCCAGCACCCTAGTGAGGGAAGTTGAAGCTTTCTTT.

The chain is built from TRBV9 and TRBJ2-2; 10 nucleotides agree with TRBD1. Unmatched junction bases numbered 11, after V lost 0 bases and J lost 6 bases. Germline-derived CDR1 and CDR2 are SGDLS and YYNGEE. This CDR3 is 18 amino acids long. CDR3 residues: CASSVDARRQGASGELFF. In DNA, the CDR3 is TGTGCCAGCAGCGTAGATGCCAGGCGACAGGGGGCATCCGGGGAGCTGTTTTTT.

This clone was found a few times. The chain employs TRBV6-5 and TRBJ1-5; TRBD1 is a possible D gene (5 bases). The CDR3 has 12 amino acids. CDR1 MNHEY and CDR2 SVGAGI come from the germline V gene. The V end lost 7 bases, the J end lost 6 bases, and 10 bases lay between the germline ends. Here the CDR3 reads CASNIQGQPQHF. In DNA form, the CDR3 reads TGTGCCAGCAATATCCAGGGTCAGCCCCAGCATTTT.

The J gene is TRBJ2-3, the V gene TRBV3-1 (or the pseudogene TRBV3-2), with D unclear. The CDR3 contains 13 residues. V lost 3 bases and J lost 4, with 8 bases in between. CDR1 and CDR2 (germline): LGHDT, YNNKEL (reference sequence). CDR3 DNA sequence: TGTGCCAGCAGCCATAGCTCCGCAGATACGCAGTATTTT. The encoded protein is CASSHSSADTQYF.

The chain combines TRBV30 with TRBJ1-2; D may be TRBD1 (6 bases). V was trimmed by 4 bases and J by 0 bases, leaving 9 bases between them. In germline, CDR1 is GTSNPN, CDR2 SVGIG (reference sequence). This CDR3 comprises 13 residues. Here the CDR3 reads CAWKDRPNYGYTF. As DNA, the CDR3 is TGTGCCTGGAAAGACAGGCCTAACTATGGCTACACCTTC.

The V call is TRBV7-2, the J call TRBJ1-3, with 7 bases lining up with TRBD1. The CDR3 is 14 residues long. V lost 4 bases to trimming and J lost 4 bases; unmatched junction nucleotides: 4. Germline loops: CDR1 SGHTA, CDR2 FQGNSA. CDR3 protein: CASSYGTDGNTIYF. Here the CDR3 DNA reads TGTGCCAGCAGCTACGGGACAGACGGAAACACCATATATTTT.

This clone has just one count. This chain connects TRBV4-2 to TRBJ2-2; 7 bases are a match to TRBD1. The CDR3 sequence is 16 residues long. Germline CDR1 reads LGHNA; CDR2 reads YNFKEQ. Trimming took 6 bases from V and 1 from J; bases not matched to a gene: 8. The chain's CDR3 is CASRSGGWENTGELFF. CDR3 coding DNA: TGTGCCAGCAGGTCAGGGGGATGGGAGAACACCGGGGAGCTGTTTTTT.

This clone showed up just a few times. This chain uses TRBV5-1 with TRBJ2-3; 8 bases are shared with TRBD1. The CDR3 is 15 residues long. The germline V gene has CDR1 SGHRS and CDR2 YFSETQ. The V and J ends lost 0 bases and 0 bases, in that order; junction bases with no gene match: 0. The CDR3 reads CASSLGQGSTDTQYF. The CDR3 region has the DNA TGCGCCAGCAGCTTGGGACAGGGGAGCACAGATACGCAGTATTTT.

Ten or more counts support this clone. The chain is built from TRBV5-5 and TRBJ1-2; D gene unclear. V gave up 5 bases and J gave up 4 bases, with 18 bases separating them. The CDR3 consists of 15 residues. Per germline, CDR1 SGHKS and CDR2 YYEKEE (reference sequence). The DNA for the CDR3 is TGTGCCAGCAGTTTAACCTCTCAGGCGCCCTATGGCTACACCTTC. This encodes CASSLTSQAPYGYTF.

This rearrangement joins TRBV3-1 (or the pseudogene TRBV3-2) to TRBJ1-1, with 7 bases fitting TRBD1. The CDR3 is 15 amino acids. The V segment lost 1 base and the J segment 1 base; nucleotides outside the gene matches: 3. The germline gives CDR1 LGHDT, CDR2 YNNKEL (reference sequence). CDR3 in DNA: TGTGCCAGCAGCCAAGGTTGGACAGGGAACACTGAAGCTTTCTTT. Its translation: CASSQGWTGNTEAFF.

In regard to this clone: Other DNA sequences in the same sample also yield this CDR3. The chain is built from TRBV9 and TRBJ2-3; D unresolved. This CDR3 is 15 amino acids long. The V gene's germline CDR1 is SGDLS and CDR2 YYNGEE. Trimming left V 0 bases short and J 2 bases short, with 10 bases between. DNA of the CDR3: TGTGCCAGCAGCGTAGCAGGAAGGCCCACAGATACGCAGTATTTT. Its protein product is CASSVAGRPTDTQYF. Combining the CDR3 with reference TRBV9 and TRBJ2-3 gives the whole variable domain DSGVTQTPKHLITATGQRVTLRCSPRSGDLSVYWYQQSLDQGLQFLIQYYNGEERAKGNILERFSAQQFPDLHSELNLSSLELGDSALYFCASSVAGRPTDTQYFGPGTRLTVL.

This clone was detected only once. The CDR3 is CASSLGTSGGYEQYF. The CDR3 coding sequence is TGTGCCAGCAGCCTCGGGACTAGCGGGGGATACGAGCAGTACTTC. The V call is TRBV7-9, the J call TRBJ2-7; 14 bases agree with TRBD2. The CDR3 is made up of 15 amino acids. The J segment lost 4 bases and the V segment lost 5 bases, leaving 4 bases of the junction unmatched. Per the germline V gene, CDR1 is SEHNR and CDR2 is FQNEAQ (reference sequence).

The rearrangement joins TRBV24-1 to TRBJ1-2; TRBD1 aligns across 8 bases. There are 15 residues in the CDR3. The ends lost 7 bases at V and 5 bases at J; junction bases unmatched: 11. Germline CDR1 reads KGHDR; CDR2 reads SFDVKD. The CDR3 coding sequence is TGTGCCACCAGGACCCCCGGACAGGGTAGATATGGCTACACCTTC. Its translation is CATRTPGQGRYGYTF.

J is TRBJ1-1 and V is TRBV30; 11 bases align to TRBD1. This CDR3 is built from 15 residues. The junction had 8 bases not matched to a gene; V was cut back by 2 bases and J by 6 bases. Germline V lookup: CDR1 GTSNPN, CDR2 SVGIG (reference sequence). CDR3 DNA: TGTGCCTGGAGTCAAAAGGGACAGGGGGGGTCTGAAGCTTTCTTT. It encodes CAWSQKGQGGSEAFF.

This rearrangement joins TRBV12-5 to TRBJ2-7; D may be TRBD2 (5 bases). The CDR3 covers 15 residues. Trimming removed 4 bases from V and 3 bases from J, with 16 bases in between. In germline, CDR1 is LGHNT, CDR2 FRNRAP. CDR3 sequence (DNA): TGTGCTAGTGGTTCCCGAGGAGGTGGGAACTACGAGCAGTACTTC. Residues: CASGSRGGGNYEQYF. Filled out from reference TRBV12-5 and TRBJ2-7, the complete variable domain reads DARVTQTPRHKVTEMGQEVTMRCQPILGHNTVFWYRQTMMQGLELLAYFRNRAPLDDSGMPKDRFSAEMPDATLATLKIQPSEPRDSAVYFCASGSRGGGNYEQYFGPGTRLTVT.

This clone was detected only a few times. Written as DNA, the CDR3 is TGTGCCAGCGGGGGGGACTCCTATAATTCACCCCTCCACTTT. Its protein product is CASGGDSYNSPLHF. The chain carries TRBV5-5 and TRBJ1-6, with TRBD1 as a possible D gene (5 bases). This CDR3 has 14 amino acids. Germline-derived CDR1 and CDR2 are SGHKS and YYEKEE (reference sequence). V lost 7 bases and J lost 0, with 8 bases in between.

Here the CDR3 reads CASSRTGGPETQYF. The CDR3 region has the DNA TGCGCCAGCAGCAGGACAGGGGGGCCAGAGACCCAGTACTTC. V usage is TRBV5-1 and J usage is TRBJ2-5; 10 positions match TRBD1. The CDR3 is made up of 14 amino acids. The V and J ends lost 4 bases and 4 bases, in that order; junction bases with no gene match: 4. CDR1 is SGHRS, CDR2 YFSETQ, per germline.

CDR3 coding DNA: TGTGCCAGCAGCCCCATGCGAGCGGGGGAAGAGACCCAGTACTTC. Its protein is CASSPMRAGEETQYF. This chain joins TRBV11-2 and TRBJ2-5, with TRBD2 matching over 8 bases. Looked up from germline, CDR1 is SGHAT and CDR2 is FQNNGV. Trimming cost V 5 bases and J 3 bases; bases outside gene matches: 8. The CDR3 length is 15 residues.

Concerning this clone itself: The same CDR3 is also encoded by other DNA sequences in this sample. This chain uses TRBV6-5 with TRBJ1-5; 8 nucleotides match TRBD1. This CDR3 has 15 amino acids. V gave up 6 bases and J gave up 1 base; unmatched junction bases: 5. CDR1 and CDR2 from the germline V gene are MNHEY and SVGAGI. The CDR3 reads CASRPDRGSNQPQHF. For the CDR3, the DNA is TGTGCCAGCAGGCCCGACAGGGGAAGCAATCAGCCCCAGCATTTT.

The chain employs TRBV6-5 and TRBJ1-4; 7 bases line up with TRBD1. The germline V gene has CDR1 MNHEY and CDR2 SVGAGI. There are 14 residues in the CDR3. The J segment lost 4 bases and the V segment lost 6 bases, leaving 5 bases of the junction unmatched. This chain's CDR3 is CASSFGTVNEKLFF. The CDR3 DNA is TGTGCCAGCAGCTTCGGGACAGTTAATGAAAAACTGTTTTTT.

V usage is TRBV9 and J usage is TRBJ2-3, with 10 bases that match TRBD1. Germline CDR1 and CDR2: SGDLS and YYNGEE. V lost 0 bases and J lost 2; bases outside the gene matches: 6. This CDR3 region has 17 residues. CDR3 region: CASSVGWTGGNTDTQYF. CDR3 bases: TGTGCCAGCAGCGTAGGCTGGACAGGGGGAAACACAGATACGCAGTATTTT.

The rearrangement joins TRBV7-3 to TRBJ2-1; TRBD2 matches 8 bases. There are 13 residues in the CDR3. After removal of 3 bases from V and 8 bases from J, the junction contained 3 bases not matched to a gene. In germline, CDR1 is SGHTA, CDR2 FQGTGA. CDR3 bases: TGTGCCAGCAGCTTTCTAGCGGGCGATGAGCAGTTCTTC. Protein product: CASSFLAGDEQFF.